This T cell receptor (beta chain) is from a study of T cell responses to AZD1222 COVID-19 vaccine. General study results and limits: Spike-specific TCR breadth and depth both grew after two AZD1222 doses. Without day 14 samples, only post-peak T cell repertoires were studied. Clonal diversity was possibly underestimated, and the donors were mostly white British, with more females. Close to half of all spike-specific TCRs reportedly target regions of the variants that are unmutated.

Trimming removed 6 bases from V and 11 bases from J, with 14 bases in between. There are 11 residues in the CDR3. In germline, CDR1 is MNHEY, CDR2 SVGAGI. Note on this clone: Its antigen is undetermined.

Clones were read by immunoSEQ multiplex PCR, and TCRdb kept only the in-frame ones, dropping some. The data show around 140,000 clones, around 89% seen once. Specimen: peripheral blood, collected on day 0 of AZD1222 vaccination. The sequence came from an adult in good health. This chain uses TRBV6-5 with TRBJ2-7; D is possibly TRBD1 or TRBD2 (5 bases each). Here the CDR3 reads CASRRDGRKYF. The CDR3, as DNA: TGTGCCAGCAGACGGGACGGCAGGAAGTACTTC.